Each of the 9 T cell receptor beta chains below was sequenced from the same sample in a study of blood T cell repertoires in COVID-19. The method was immunoSEQ multiplex PCR; TCRdb's version includes in-frame clones alone and lacks a portion of them. The sample shows some 210,000 clones, approximately 80% of them seen only once. The sample comprised peripheral blood. These receptor sequences come from a human donor in a cohort sampled during active COVID-19.

The CDR3 protein is CASSRPSGYPDTQYF. The CDR3 coding sequence is TGTGCCAGCAGCCGCCCTTCGGGTTACCCCGATACGCAGTATTTT. The chain joins TRBV28 to TRBJ2-3; D is ambiguous. CDR1 is MDHEN, CDR2 SYDVKM, per germline. The V gene lost 6 bases and the J gene lost 6 bases, with 19 bases spanning the gap. The CDR3 consists of 15 residues.

This clone was observed a single time. The CDR3 sequence: CSVGGIGTDTQYF. The CDR3 nucleotides read TGCAGCGTTGGAGGGATCGGCACAGATACGCAGTATTTT. V and J are TRBV29-1 and TRBJ2-3; possible D gene TRBD2, 5 bases. This CDR3 comprises 13 residues. The V and J ends lost 4 bases and 1 base respectively, with 9 bases between them. Germline values: CDR1 SQVTM, CDR2 ANQGSEA.

This chain links TRBV9 with TRBJ2-2; 14 nucleotides line up with TRBD2. Germline CDR1 is SGDLS and CDR2 is YYNGEE. The junction had 6 bases not matched to a gene; V was cut back by 4 bases and J by 7 bases. CDR3 length: 16 amino acids. As DNA, the CDR3 is TGTGCCAGCAGCACCCGACTAGCGGGGGGGGTCGGGGAGCTGTTTTTT. It codes for CASSTRLAGGVGELFF.

V usage is TRBV9 and J usage is TRBJ1-3, with 7 bases matching TRBD1. The CDR3 extends over 14 amino acids. Per germline, CDR1 SGDLS and CDR2 YYNGEE. The V gene end was trimmed by 5 bases and the J gene end by 1 base; junction bases not matched to a gene: 3. The CDR3 here is CASRATGSGNTIYF. DNA of the CDR3: TGTGCCAGCAGAGCGACAGGGTCTGGAAACACCATATATTTT.

The table lists this clone with a count of one. The genes are TRBV15 and TRBJ2-6; D gene ambiguous. The germline CDR1 and CDR2 sequences are LNHNV and YYDKDF (reference sequence). The V end lost 0 bases, the J end lost 7 bases, and 10 bases lay between the germline ends. CDR3 length equals 15 residues. The CDR3 is CATSREVSIANVLTF. The DNA of the CDR3 is TGTGCCACCAGCAGAGAGGTTTCTATAGCCAACGTCCTGACTTTC.

This clone was observed once. V gene TRBV3-1 (or the pseudogene TRBV3-2) combines with J gene TRBJ1-2, with 7 bases that match TRBD1. Germline V gives CDR1 LGHDT, CDR2 YNNKEL (reference sequence). The ends lost 0 bases at V and 4 bases at J; junction bases unmatched: 11. The CDR3 totals 17 residues. The CDR3 spells CASSQDIPGQHFYGYTF. In nucleotides, the CDR3 is TGTGCCAGCAGCCAAGATATTCCGGGACAGCACTTCTATGGCTACACCTTC.

The chain employs TRBV2 and TRBJ2-7, with D tentatively TRBD1 (5 bases). CDR3 length: 12 residues. V was pared by 8 bases and J by 1 base, with 9 bases between. CDR1 SNHLY and CDR2 FYNNEI come from the germline V gene. The CDR3 DNA follows: TGTGCCAGCGAACAGGTTTCCTACGAGCAGTACGTC. Its protein is CASEQVSYEQYV.

Only a few counts were recorded for this clone. This chain uses TRBV7-9 with TRBJ2-3; the match to TRBD2 covers 13 bases. Germline values: CDR1 SEHNR, CDR2 FQNEAQ (reference sequence). The length of the CDR3 is 17 residues. V dropped 5 bases and J dropped 2; count of bases not matched to a gene: 7. The CDR3, as DNA: TGTGCCAGCAGCACCGGACTAGCGGGAGACCACACAGATACGCAGTATTTT. Translated: CASSTGLAGDHTDTQYF. The full variable domain, completed using reference TRBV7-9 and TRBJ2-3, is DTGVSQNPRHKITKRGQNVTFRCDPISEHNRLYWYRQTLGQGPEFLTYFQNEAQLEKSRLLSDRFSAERPKGSFSTLEIQRTEQGDSAMYLCASSTGLAGDHTDTQYFGPGTRLTVL.

The chain joins TRBV6-5 to TRBJ2-7, with TRBD1 identical over 9 bases. V was pared by 2 bases and J by 6 bases, with 5 bases of the junction left unmatched. Germline V CDR1 and CDR2: MNHEY, SVGAGI. This CDR3 is built from 14 residues. The CDR3 sequence: CASSYTGQGPEQYF. For the CDR3, the DNA is TGTGCCAGCAGTTACACGGGACAGGGCCCCGAGCAGTACTTC.